The 5 T cell receptor beta chains given below trace back to one sample, sequenced in a study of blood T cell repertoires in COVID-19. Clones were read by immunoSEQ multiplex PCR, and TCRdb kept only the in-frame ones, dropping some. The repertoire consists of hundreds of thousands of clones, with over 75% occurring once and the leading ten covering 0.95% to 1.1%. The sequencing input was PBMCs or T cells enriched from blood (not recorded which). The receptors stem from a man between 18 and 35 years old who had recovered from COVID-19.

The chain links TRBV6-5 to TRBJ2-7; 8 positions agree with TRBD1. The CDR3 consists of 10 residues. Germline V gene sequence: CDR1 MNHEY, CDR2 SVGAGI. J gave up 11 bases and V 7 bases, and 4 bases lay outside the gene matches. In DNA form, the CDR3 reads TGTGCCAGCATCCAGGACAGGGAGTACTTC. Translation gives CASIQDREYF.

The genes are TRBV18 and TRBJ2-1; unclear D gene. Trimming pared 2 bases from V and 8 bases from J, leaving 16 bases between. The CDR3 covers 15 residues. From germline, CDR1 is KGHSH and CDR2 LQKENI. The CDR3 here is CASSPFDLASDEQFF. In nucleotides, the CDR3 is TGTGCCAGCTCACCATTCGACTTGGCGTCGGATGAGCAGTTCTTC.

The V call is TRBV9, the J call TRBJ2-5; 7 bases fit TRBD1. This CDR3 is built from 17 residues. Germline CDR1 is SGDLS and CDR2 is YYNGEE. V was pared by 2 bases and J by 0 bases, with 10 bases of the junction left unmatched. The CDR3 DNA follows: TGTGCCAGCAGCGTGGGATCGACAGGGAGCCACCAAGAGACCCAGTACTTC. Residues: CASSVGSTGSHQETQYF.

V is TRBV10-3 and J is TRBJ2-1, with D possibly being TRBD1 (6 bases). Trimming shortened V by 10 bases and J by 4 bases, and 14 bases separated the two germline ends. The CDR3 is made up of 13 amino acids. Germline CDR1 reads ENHRY; CDR2 reads SYGVKD. The CDR3 DNA sequence: TGTGCCACCGATCCCCAGGGGTACAATGAGCAGTTCTTC. The encoded protein is CATDPQGYNEQFF.

This sequence joins TRBV28 and TRBJ2-7; 9 bases map to TRBD2. The CDR3 consists of 16 residues. J lost 5 bases, V lost 1 base, and 9 bases had no gene match. The germline V gene has CDR1 MDHEN and CDR2 SYDVKM. CDR3 in DNA: TGTGCCAGCAGTTTATACGGGCTAGCGGGAATCAACGAGCAGTACTTC. The encoded protein is CASSLYGLAGINEQYF.